The present TCR beta chain was sequenced within a study of T cells after yellow fever vaccination. TCRdb reprocessed the 5' RACE reads via MiXCR and lists one record per CDR3 protein. Of about 360,000 distinct CDR3 sequences in the sample, 6.2% were seen once. The receptor was derived from a man aged 25-40 years who received the YFV17D yellow fever vaccine. The sequences come from PBMCs, collected 5 days after the yellow fever booster vaccination.

Written as DNA, the CDR3 is TGTGCCTGGAGTGTTGGGGATTGGGACGATACGCAGTATTTT. Its translation: CAWSVGDWDDTQYF. V gene TRBV30 combines with J gene TRBJ2-3; D is tentatively TRBD1 or TRBD2 (5 bases each). CDR1 and CDR2 from the germline V gene are GTSNPN and SVGIG (reference sequence). V was shortened by 0 bases and J by 6 bases, with 13 bases between the two germline ends. This CDR3 is built from 14 residues.